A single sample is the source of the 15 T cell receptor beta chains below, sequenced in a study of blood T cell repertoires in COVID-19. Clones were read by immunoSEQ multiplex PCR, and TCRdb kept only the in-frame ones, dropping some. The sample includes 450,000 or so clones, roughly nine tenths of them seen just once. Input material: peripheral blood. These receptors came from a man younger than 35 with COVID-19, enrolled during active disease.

DNA of the CDR3: TGTGCCAGCAGCAGCGAGCGGGGGTCACCCCTCCACTTT. Amino acid sequence: CASSSERGSPLHF. The chain links TRBV5-4 to TRBJ1-6; possibly TRBD1 for D (5 bases). Per the germline V gene, CDR1 is SGHNT and CDR2 is YYREEE (reference sequence). With 4 bases removed from V and 10 bases from J, the gap between germline ends came to 12 bases. The length of the CDR3 is 13 residues.

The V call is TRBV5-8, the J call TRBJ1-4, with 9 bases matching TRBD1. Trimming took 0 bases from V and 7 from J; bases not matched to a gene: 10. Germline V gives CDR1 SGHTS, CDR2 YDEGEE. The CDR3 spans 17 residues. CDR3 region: CASSLEGTGYLGEKLFF. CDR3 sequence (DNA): TGTGCCAGCAGCTTGGAAGGGACAGGGTACCTTGGTGAAAAACTGTTTTTT.

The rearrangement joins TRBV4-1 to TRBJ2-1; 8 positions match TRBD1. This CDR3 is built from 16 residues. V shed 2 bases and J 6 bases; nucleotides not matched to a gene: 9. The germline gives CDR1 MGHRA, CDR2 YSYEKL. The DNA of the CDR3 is TGCGCCAGCAGCCAACCTGCCGTGGACAGGGTCAATGAGCAGTTCTTC. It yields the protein CASSQPAVDRVNEQFF.

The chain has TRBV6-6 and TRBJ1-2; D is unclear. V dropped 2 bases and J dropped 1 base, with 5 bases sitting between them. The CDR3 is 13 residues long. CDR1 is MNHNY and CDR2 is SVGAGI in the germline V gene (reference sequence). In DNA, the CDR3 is TGTGCCAGCAGTTACCCTAATAACTATGGCTACACCTTC. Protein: CASSYPNNYGYTF.

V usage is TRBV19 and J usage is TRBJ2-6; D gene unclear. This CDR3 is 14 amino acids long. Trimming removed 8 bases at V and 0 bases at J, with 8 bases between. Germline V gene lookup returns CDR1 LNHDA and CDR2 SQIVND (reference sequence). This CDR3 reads CASRDISGANVLTF. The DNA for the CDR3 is TGTGCCAGTCGCGACATCTCTGGGGCCAACGTCCTGACTTTC. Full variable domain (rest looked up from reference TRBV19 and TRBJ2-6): DGGITQSPKYLFRKEGQNVTLSCEQNLNHDAMYWYRQDPGQGLRLIYYSQIVNDFQKGDIAEGYSVSREKKESFPLTVTSAQKNPTAFYLCASRDISGANVLTFGAGSRLTVL.

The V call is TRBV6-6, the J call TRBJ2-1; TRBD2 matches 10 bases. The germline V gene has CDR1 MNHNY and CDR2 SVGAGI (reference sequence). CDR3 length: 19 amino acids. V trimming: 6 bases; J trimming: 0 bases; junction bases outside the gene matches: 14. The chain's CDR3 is CASSFLTSGPLSSYNEQFF. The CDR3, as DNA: TGTGCCAGCAGCTTCCTGACTAGCGGGCCACTCAGCTCCTACAATGAGCAGTTCTTC.

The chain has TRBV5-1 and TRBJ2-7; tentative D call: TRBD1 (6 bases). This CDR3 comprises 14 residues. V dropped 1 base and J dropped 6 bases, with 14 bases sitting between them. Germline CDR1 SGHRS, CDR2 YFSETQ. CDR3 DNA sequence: TGCGCCAGCAGCTTGTCAGGGGTTTTGGGCGAGCAGTACTTC. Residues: CASSLSGVLGEQYF. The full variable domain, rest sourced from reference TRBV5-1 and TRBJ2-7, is KAGVTQTPRYLIKTRGQQVTLSCSPISGHRSVSWYQQTPGQGLQFLFEYFSETQRNKGNFPGRFSGRQFSNSRSEMNVSTLELGDSALYLCASSLSGVLGEQYFGPGTRLTVT.

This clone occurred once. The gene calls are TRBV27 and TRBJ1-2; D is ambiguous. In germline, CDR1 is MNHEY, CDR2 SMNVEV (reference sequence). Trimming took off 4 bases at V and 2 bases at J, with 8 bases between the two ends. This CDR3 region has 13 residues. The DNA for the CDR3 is TGTGCCAGCAGTTGGGCTGTGAACTATGGCTACACCTTC. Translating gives CASSWAVNYGYTF.

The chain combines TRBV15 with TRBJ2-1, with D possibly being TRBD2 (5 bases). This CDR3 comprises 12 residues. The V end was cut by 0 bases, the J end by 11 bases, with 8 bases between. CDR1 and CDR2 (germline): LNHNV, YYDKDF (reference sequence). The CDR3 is CATSRDGRQQFF. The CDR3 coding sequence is TGTGCCACCAGCAGAGATGGGAGACAGCAGTTCTTC.

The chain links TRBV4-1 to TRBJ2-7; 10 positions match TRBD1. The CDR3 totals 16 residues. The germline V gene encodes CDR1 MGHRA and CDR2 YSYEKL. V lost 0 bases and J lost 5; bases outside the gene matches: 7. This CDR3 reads CASSQDLRQGADEQYF. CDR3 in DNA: TGCGCCAGCAGCCAAGATTTGAGACAGGGGGCTGACGAGCAGTACTTC.

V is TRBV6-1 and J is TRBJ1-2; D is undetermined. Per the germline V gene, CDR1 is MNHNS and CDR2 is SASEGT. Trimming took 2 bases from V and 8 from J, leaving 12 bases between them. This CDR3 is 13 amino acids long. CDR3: CASSEHQEGGYTF. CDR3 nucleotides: TGTGCCAGCAGTGAACATCAGGAGGGCGGCTACACCTTC.

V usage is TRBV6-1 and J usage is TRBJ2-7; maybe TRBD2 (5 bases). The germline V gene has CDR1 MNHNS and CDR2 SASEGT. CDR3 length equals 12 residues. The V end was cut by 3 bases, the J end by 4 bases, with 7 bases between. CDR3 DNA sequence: TGTGCCAGCAGTGAGGGCGGGTACGAGCAGTACTTC. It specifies CASSEGGYEQYF.

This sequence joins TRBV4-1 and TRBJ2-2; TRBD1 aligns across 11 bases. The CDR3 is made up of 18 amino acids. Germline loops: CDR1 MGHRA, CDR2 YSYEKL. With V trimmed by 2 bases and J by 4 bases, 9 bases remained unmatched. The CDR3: CASSQSLGQGATTGELFF. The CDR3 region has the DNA TGCGCCAGCAGCCAAAGCCTAGGACAGGGGGCGACCACCGGGGAGCTGTTTTTT.

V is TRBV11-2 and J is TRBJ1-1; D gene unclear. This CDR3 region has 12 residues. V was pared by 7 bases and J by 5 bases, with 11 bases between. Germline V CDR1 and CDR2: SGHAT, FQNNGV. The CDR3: CASNLGKTEAFF. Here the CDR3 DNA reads TGTGCCAGCAACCTCGGTAAGACTGAAGCTTTCTTT.

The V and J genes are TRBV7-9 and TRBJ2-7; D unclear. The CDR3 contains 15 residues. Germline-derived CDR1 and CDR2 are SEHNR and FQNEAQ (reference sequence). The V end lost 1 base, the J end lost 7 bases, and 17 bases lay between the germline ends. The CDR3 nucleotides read TGTGCCAGCAGCTTAGTCGGCAGCCCGACCGGGGAGCAGTACTTC. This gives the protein CASSLVGSPTGEQYF.